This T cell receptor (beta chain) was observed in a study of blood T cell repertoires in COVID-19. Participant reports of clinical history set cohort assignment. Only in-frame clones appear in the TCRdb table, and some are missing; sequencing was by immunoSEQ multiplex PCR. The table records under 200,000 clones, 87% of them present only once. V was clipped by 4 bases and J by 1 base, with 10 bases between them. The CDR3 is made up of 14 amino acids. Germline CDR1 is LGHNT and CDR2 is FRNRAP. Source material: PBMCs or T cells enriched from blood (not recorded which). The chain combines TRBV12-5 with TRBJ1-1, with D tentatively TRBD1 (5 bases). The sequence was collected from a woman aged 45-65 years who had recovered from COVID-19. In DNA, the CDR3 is TGTGCTAGTGGTTGGGGGGGGAGGAACACTGAAGCTTTCTTT. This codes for CASGWGGRNTEAFF.